A single sample is the source of the 8 T cell receptor beta chains below, sequenced in a study of T cells in tuberculosis. Sequenced by immunoSEQ multiplex PCR; TCRdb stores in-frame clones only, minus some. The repertoire holds tens of thousands of clones, approximately 92% seen once, with 14% to 15% in the top ten. Specimen: PBMCs. The receptors here all came from a donor aged 10 to 29 with latent tuberculosis or without tuberculosis infection.

With regard to this clone: The same CDR3 arises from other DNA sequences in this sample as well. The V call is TRBV2, the J call TRBJ1-5; possibly TRBD1 for D (5 bases). The germline V gene has CDR1 SNHLY and CDR2 FYNNEI. Trimming pared 6 bases from V and 3 bases from J, leaving 12 bases between. The length of the CDR3 is 14 residues. As DNA, the CDR3 is TGTGCCAGCAGCGCGACAGCACCCAATCAGCCCCAGCATTTT. It translates to CASSATAPNQPQHF. The full variable domain, its missing parts supplied by reference TRBV2 and TRBJ1-5, is EPEVTQTPSHQVTQMGQEVILRCVPISNHLYFYWYRQILGQKVEFLVSFYNNEISEKSEIFDDQFSVERPDGSNFTLKIRSTKLEDSAMYFCASSATAPNQPQHFGDGTRLSIL.

This clone was counted once. The chain joins TRBV6-5 to TRBJ1-2; D unclear. V lost 0 bases and J 5 bases, leaving 7 bases between the germline ends. Germline lookup yields CDR1 MNHEY and CDR2 SVGAGI. CDR3 length: 13 residues. Here the CDR3 reads CASSYSRVYGYTF. DNA for the CDR3: TGTGCCAGCAGTTACTCACGGGTTTATGGCTACACCTTC.

This rearrangement joins TRBV4-1 to TRBJ1-2; TRBD1 is a possible D gene (5 bases). The CDR3 consists of 18 residues. The V gene's germline CDR1 is MGHRA and CDR2 YSYEKL. The germline V and J ends were trimmed by 1 base and 5 bases, with 23 bases remaining between them. The CDR3 sequence: CASSQGRGSSGDEYGYTF. CDR3 nucleotides: TGCGCCAGCAGCCAAGGTAGGGGTTCTAGCGGGGATGAATATGGCTACACCTTC.

V and J are TRBV5-6 and TRBJ1-2, with TRBD1 as a possible D gene (5 bases). V lost 4 bases and J lost 5, with 9 bases in between. Per germline, CDR1 SGHDT and CDR2 YYEEEE. The CDR3 covers 12 residues. The CDR3 DNA is TGTGCCAGCAGCAGTCAGGGATATGGCTACACCTTC. Its protein product is CASSSQGYGYTF.

The V gene is TRBV9, the J gene TRBJ1-6; D gene uncertain. CDR3 length: 14 residues. Trimming removed 4 bases from V and 4 bases from J, with 9 bases in between. Germline values: CDR1 SGDLS, CDR2 YYNGEE. The CDR3 sequence: CASSPGEYNSPLHF. CDR3 nucleotide sequence: TGTGCCAGCAGCCCCGGGGAGTATAATTCACCCCTCCACTTT. Full variable domain (remainder filled in from reference TRBV9 and TRBJ1-6): DSGVTQTPKHLITATGQRVTLRCSPRSGDLSVYWYQQSLDQGLQFLIQYYNGEERAKGNILERFSAQQFPDLHSELNLSSLELGDSALYFCASSPGEYNSPLHFGNGTRLTVT.

The J gene is TRBJ2-1, the V gene TRBV2, with 8 bases aligning to TRBD1. The germline V gene encodes CDR1 SNHLY and CDR2 FYNNEI. This CDR3 is 17 amino acids long. With V trimmed by 6 bases and J by 3 bases, 13 bases remained unmatched. The CDR3 spells CASRPTPGTGDYNEQFF. For the CDR3, the DNA is TGTGCCAGCAGACCTACCCCCGGGACAGGAGACTACAATGAGCAGTTCTTC. The variable domain in full, completed from reference TRBV2 and TRBJ2-1, reads EPEVTQTPSHQVTQMGQEVILRCVPISNHLYFYWYRQILGQKVEFLVSFYNNEISEKSEIFDDQFSVERPDGSNFTLKIRSTKLEDSAMYFCASRPTPGTGDYNEQFFGPGTRLTVL.

The chain employs TRBV4-3 and TRBJ2-2, with TRBD2 identical over 11 bases. CDR1 is LGHNA, CDR2 YSLEER, per germline. CDR3 length: 18 amino acids. The ends lost 1 base at V and 0 bases at J; junction bases unmatched: 4. The CDR3 bases are TGCGCCAGCAGCCAAGGCATAGCGGGGGGGGCGAACACCGGGGAGCTGTTTTTT. This sequence encodes CASSQGIAGGANTGELFF.

The V gene is TRBV5-4, the J gene TRBJ1-2; tentative D call: TRBD1 (6 bases). CDR1 is SGHNT and CDR2 is YYREEE in the germline V gene (reference sequence). The CDR3 has 15 residues. Trimming took off 0 bases at V and 1 base at J, with 10 bases between the two ends. CDR3 sequence (DNA): TGTGCCAGCAGCTTGGGAGGACAGCTTAACTATGGCTACACCTTC. It is translated as CASSLGGQLNYGYTF.